This note documents a single T cell receptor beta chain sequence. This receptor's antigen is unknown. Per-base quality was not reported, and no clone a single base away is much larger than it. This specimen includes other DNA sequences encoding the same CDR3. The donors were included in the validation cohort of 100 to 150 subjects, a group kept apart from the roughly 670-subject first cohort. As encoded in the germline V gene, CDR1 is SGHTA while CDR2 is FQGNSA. Measured from the cysteine to the phenylalanine, the CDR3 is 15 residues long. The only DNA kept is the CDR3, 45 bases in frame from the first base. A distance of 10 bases separates the germline ends of V and J, which lose 0 bases and 4 bases respectively. This sample was taken from a study of cytomegalovirus exposure and HLA in healthy donors (dated by TCRdb to 2016 to 2017). Regarding the research as a whole: A later analysis indicated that the roughly 120 validation repertoires were generated on the platform also employed for the 600 to 750 repertoires of the first cohort. High-throughput TCR immunosequencing, statistical association of individual TCRs with disease status, and machine learning were combined to predict cytomegalovirus infection status. A separate validation cohort of 100 to 150 different subjects was used in addition to the roughly 640-subject first cohort. The study was designed to test whether signatures of past pathogen exposure could be identified by cataloging public T cell receptors.

The full study reports these points: A later analysis lacked HLA typing for the validation cohort, so it scored co-occurrence in that cohort across all 110 or so repertoires. In both the original and validation cohorts, the classifier was reported to diagnose cytomegalovirus status with high specificity and sensitivity. It was suggested by the authors that the approach could potentially be generalized to other disease states and immunological phenotypes. A later analysis found that TCRs clustered in the first cohort also tended to co-occur in the 120 validation repertoires, with more than 90% of cluster scores above 0. Across donors, most TCR sequences were observed very rarely, whereas some public TCRs were present in many individuals. The study gave a list of 150 to 200 TCR beta chains associated with cytomegalovirus. In vitro tests confirmed that a few of the cytomegalovirus-associated TCR beta chains recognize cytomegalovirus antigens.

The library was prepared using the immunoSEQ multiplex PCR assay. From the authors' description of their analysis: To diagnose cytomegalovirus status from the catalog of TCR beta chain sequences, a statistical classification framework was built. TCRdb limited this immuneACCESS table to in-frame rearrangements with V and J called. A share of clones is missing; checked studies link under half to unresolved V genes, and the rest is unexplained. That table supplies the V and J calls and clone size; D and trimming were determined from the DNA. In all, the sample holds 300,000 to 450,000 clones, and 86% of those were seen once. 0.65% to 0.95% of the sample is taken by the ten largest.

This TCR was sampled from a woman aged 18-30 years in good health and CMV-seronegative. The sequence joins TRBV7-2 to TRBJ2-1; a tentative D match to TRBD2 spans 6 bases. The sample was PBMCs. CDR3 protein: CASSLAGGPYNEQFF. The DNA reads as follows: TGTGCCAGCAGCTTAGCGGGAGGCCCTTACAATGAGCAGTTCTTC.